One sample yielded the 9 T cell receptor beta chains listed below, sequenced in a study of T-cell memory formation after mild COVID-19. TCRdb called the 5' RACE reads again in MiXCR, with one record for every CDR3 protein. Of 100,000 to 150,000 distinct CDR3 sequences listed, about 17% were seen once; the top ten hold roughly 5%. Input material: PBMCs or a T cell subset sorted from them (not recorded which). The source of these receptors is a man aged 18 to 35 who had mild COVID-19 (a few samples of this study predate the infection). Cell type and time point are not known.

This clonotype was observed a handful of times. The genes are TRBV5-1 and TRBJ2-2, with 8 bases that match TRBD1. Germline values: CDR1 SGHRS, CDR2 YFSETQ. The CDR3 extends over 15 amino acids. With 5 bases clipped from V and 5 bases from J, the junction kept 8 bases outside the gene matches. The CDR3 nucleotides read TGCGCCAGCAGTCGGCAGGGGGCTCGTACCGGGGAGCTGTTTTTT. Protein product: CASSRQGARTGELFF.

The chain uses TRBV10-3 and TRBJ1-1, with TRBD1 as a possible D gene (6 bases). The CDR3 loop spans 13 amino acids. From germline, CDR1 is ENHRY and CDR2 SYGVKD. Trimming removed 9 bases at V and 2 bases at J, with 13 bases between. The CDR3 coding sequence is TGTGCCATAGGACAGCGGGGTAACACTGAAGCTTTCTTT. Its translation is CAIGQRGNTEAFF.

V gene TRBV29-1 combines with J gene TRBJ2-1, with D unclear. The CDR3 is 12 residues long. The V and J ends lost 4 bases and 5 bases respectively, with 9 bases between them. Germline V gene lookup returns CDR1 SQVTM and CDR2 ANQGSEA. The CDR3 protein is CSVAVPHNEQFF. CDR3 in DNA: TGCAGCGTTGCGGTGCCCCACAATGAGCAGTTCTTC.

This clonotype was picked up a small number of times. The rearrangement links TRBV7-9 to TRBJ2-1; 10 nucleotides line up with TRBD2. J gave up 7 bases and V 5 bases, and 11 bases lay outside the gene matches. CDR1 and CDR2 from the germline V gene are SEHNR and FQNEAQ (reference sequence). The CDR3 length is 16 residues. This CDR3 reads CASSLGLSGGENEQFF. In nucleotides, the CDR3 is TGTGCCAGCAGCCTAGGACTAAGCGGGGGGGAAAATGAGCAGTTCTTC. The whole variable domain, remainder taken from reference TRBV7-9 and TRBJ2-1, is DTGVSQNPRHKITKRGQNVTFRCDPISEHNRLYWYRQTLGQGPEFLTYFQNEAQLEKSRLLSDRFSAERPKGSFSTLEIQRTEQGDSAMYLCASSLGLSGGENEQFFGPGTRLTVL.

The gene calls are TRBV11-3 and TRBJ2-1; maybe TRBD2 (6 bases). V was trimmed by 0 bases and J by 7 bases, leaving 13 bases between them. This CDR3 comprises 15 residues. Germline values: CDR1 SGHNT, CDR2 YENEEA. The CDR3: CASSLDIGGGNEQFF. In DNA form, the CDR3 reads TGTGCCAGCAGCTTAGATATAGGTGGAGGGAATGAGCAGTTCTTC.

The chain recombines TRBV28 with TRBJ1-2; no definite D call. Germline V gene data show CDR1 as MDHEN and CDR2 as SYDVKM. V was pared by 8 bases and J by 5 bases, with 15 bases between. CDR3 length equals 13 residues. DNA of the CDR3: TGTGCCAGCTTCCCTGGGCGGCTTTATGGCTACACCTTC. Amino acids: CASFPGRLYGYTF.

This clonotype was recorded a few times. This chain joins TRBV9 and TRBJ1-1, with D uncertain. V lost 0 bases and J 0 bases, leaving 3 bases between the germline ends. Germline V gives CDR1 SGDLS, CDR2 YYNGEE. CDR3 size: 13 residues. The CDR3 DNA is TGTGCCAGCAGCGTAGCGGTGAACACTGAAGCTTTCTTT. It encodes CASSVAVNTEAFF.

The chain uses TRBV4-2 and TRBJ2-1; tentatively, D is TRBD2 (6 bases). Germline loops: CDR1 LGHNA, CDR2 YNFKEQ. The CDR3 has 14 amino acids. Trimming took 9 bases from V and 0 from J, leaving 12 bases between them. The CDR3 here is CARSRGSSYNEQFF. For the CDR3, the DNA is TGTGCCAGGTCGCGGGGAAGCTCCTACAATGAGCAGTTCTTC.

The J gene is TRBJ2-3, the V gene TRBV29-1; 10 nucleotides match TRBD1. The CDR3 contains 14 residues. The V gene's germline CDR1 is SQVTM and CDR2 ANQGSEA. With V trimmed by 7 bases and J by 9 bases, 13 bases remained unmatched. The CDR3 sequence: CSAGQGVRVETQYF. The CDR3 coding sequence is TGCAGCGCCGGACAGGGGGTGAGGGTTGAGACGCAGTATTTT.